This TCR beta chain was identified during a study of CD8 T cells in Susac syndrome. Germline V gene data show CDR1 as MDHEN and CDR2 as SYDVKM. Deletions cut 1 base from V and 0 bases from J, with 16 bases between. This CDR3 has 19 amino acids. RNA totalling about 0.45 to 1 ug underwent reverse transcription with random hexamers. By means of immunoSEQ multiplex PCR, TCR beta CDR3 spanning 54 Vbeta and 13 Jbeta underwent amplification. TCRdb redid the calling of the immunoSEQ multiplex PCR reads with MiXCR, one entry per CDR3 protein. The sample carries a few hundred thousand distinct CDR3 sequences, more than 80% recorded once. In the multiple sclerosis control group, patients were treatment-naive and had stable or active relapsing-remitting disease. TEMRA cells were FACS-enriched, and CD8+ and CD4+ T cells were isolated negatively.

The sample taken for sequencing was CD8+ T cells from PBMCs. The receptor was derived from a human donor with multiple sclerosis. The chain uses TRBV28 and TRBJ2-6; either TRBD1 or TRBD2 may supply D (5 bases each). The CDR3 here is CASSLYLGVPSSGANVLTF. The CDR3 bases are TGTGCCAGCAGTTTATACCTGGGGGTCCCGAGCTCTGGGGCCAACGTCCTGACTTTC.